The T cell receptor (beta chain) described here comes from a study of CD8+ T cells in alopecia areata. Following extraction, RNA underwent reverse transcription to cDNA, which served as the sequencing template. Sequenced by immunoSEQ multiplex PCR; TCRdb stores in-frame clones only, minus some. This table holds a few hundred thousand clones, 45% to 70% found once. Treatment denoted: oral pan-JAK inhibitor, 5-10 mg twice daily. The receptor's source is a human donor with alopecia areata. The sequencing used CD4+ T cells sorted from blood, collected around week 52, from a patient treated with tofacitinib.

Here the CDR3 DNA reads TGTGCCAGCAGCGGCCGACAAGGCAATCAGCCCCAGCATTTT. The encoded protein is CASSGRQGNQPQHF. The V call is TRBV7-2, the J call TRBJ1-5; D call uncertain. CDR3 size: 14 residues. Trimming left V 5 bases short and J 2 bases short, with 10 bases between. Germline CDR1 SGHTA, CDR2 FQGNSA.